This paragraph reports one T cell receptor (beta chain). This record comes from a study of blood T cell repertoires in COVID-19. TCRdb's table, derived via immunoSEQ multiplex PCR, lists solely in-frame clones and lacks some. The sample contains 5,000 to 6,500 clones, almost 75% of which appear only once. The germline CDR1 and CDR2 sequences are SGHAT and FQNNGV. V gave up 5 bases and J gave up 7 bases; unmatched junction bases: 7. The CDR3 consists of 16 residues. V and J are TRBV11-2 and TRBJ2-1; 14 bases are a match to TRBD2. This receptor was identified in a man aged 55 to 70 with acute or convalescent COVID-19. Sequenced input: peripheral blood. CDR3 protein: CASSRTSGGHRNEQFF. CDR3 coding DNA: TGTGCCAGCAGCCGGACTAGCGGGGGGCATAGGAATGAGCAGTTCTTC.